A single T cell receptor (beta chain) is shown here with its context. No antigen is known for it. The CDR3 length is 15 residues. V was pared by 2 bases and J by 2 bases, with 4 bases of the junction left unmatched. Germline assignment: CDR1 SGHTA and CDR2 FQGTGA. This sample was included in a study of T cells in localized non-small cell lung cancer. Here immunoSEQ multiplex PCR was the method, and the copy in TCRdb shows in-frame clones only, minus some. The sample lists 75,000 to 90,000 clones, 84% seen once, with about 2.7% in the top ten. Study-level results: Across samples, adjacent lung featured a median 57 of the top 100 tumor clones. Peak T cell clonality was found in uninvolved adjacent lung, exceeding tumor. Those with higher blood T cell density had longer overall survival.

This sequence originates from a man aged 35 to 69 with stage I lung adenocarcinoma. The sample in question was peripheral blood, obtained before any cancer treatment. V gene TRBV7-3 combines with J gene TRBJ2-3, with 7 bases matching TRBD2. DNA of the CDR3: TGTGCCAGCAGCTTAGCGGGAGTTTTCACAGATACGCAGTATTTT. This codes for CASSLAGVFTDTQYF.